This TCR beta chain was identified during a study of blood T cell repertoires in COVID-19. The wider study: Material from acute and convalescent COVID-19 was sourced from the United States, Italy and Spain. Sources were T cells, B-cell-depleted T cells, or PBMCs; the material itself was cDNA or gDNA.

The trim removed 6 bases at V and 1 base at J, leaving 17 bases unmatched. The CDR3 loop spans 18 amino acids. Germline CDR1 is SNHLY and CDR2 is FYNNEI. Per the original methods: The assay estimated nucleated cells by amplifying reference gene primers. Libraries were prepared by immunoSEQ multiplex PCR; TCRdb keeps only in-frame clonotypes and omits some of them. That table furnishes V, J and clone size, whereas the DNA furnished D and trimming. This table holds some 250,000 clones, roughly 76% found once. The Seattle site enrolled patients during active infection and followed them longitudinally. Sample: peripheral blood. The receptor comes from a woman aged 80 or older with COVID-19, enrolled during active disease. The chain uses TRBV2 and TRBJ1-2, with TRBD1 matching 7 bases. This CDR3 is CASSERLSGGDGNYGYTF. CDR3 coding DNA: TGTGCCAGCAGCGAGAGACTTTCAGGGGGAGACGGTAACTATGGCTACACCTTC.